These 20 T cell receptor beta chains were all obtained from the same sample, sequenced in a study of cytomegalovirus exposure and HLA in healthy donors. A multiplex PCR was run with 60 Vbeta primers and 13 Jbeta primers. The assay was immunoSEQ multiplex PCR, and TCRdb's table has in-frame clones only and misses some. The sample table sets out about 70,000 clones. The source material was PBMCs. The receptors derive from a female donor in good health and CMV-seropositive.

The rearrangement links TRBV11-3 to TRBJ2-1, with 7 bases fitting TRBD1. Germline trimming cut 2 bases from V and 6 bases from J; bases unmatched to any gene: 10. This CDR3 contains 16 residues. From germline, CDR1 is SGHNT and CDR2 YENEEA. CDR3 in DNA: TGTGCCAGCAGCTTAAGAACAGGGGCGGTGAGCAATGAGCAGTTCTTC. This translates into CASSLRTGAVSNEQFF.

The rearrangement links TRBV14 to TRBJ2-5; possible D gene TRBD1, 6 bases. The germline gives CDR1 SGHDN, CDR2 FVKESK. Trimming stripped 0 bases from V and 5 bases from J, with 19 bases between. The CDR3 length is 17 residues. The CDR3 sequence: CASSQDYGRGFGETQYF. The CDR3, as DNA: TGTGCCAGCAGCCAAGACTACGGCAGGGGATTTGGGGAGACCCAGTACTTC.

J is TRBJ2-1 and V is TRBV6-1; TRBD1 is a possible D gene (6 bases). The germline gives CDR1 MNHNS, CDR2 SASEGT. V was pared by 6 bases and J by 8 bases, with 17 bases between. The CDR3 sequence is 14 residues long. The CDR3 protein is CASRGTILGYEQFF. The CDR3 nucleotides read TGTGCCAGCAGAGGGACAATCCTGGGTTATGAGCAGTTCTTC.

This rearrangement joins TRBV28 to TRBJ1-3; possible D gene TRBD1, 5 bases. CDR3 length equals 14 residues. Trimming cost V 4 bases and J 1 base, with 8 bases left between them. Germline assignment: CDR1 MDHEN and CDR2 SYDVKM. CDR3 loop: CASSSQGSGNTIYF. For the CDR3, the DNA is TGTGCCAGCAGTTCTCAGGGTTCTGGAAACACCATATATTTT.

CDR3 sequence (DNA): TGTGCCAGCAGTACCCAGGACAGGGCTAATGAAAAACTGTTTTTT. This codes for CASSTQDRANEKLFF. This chain links TRBV6-5 with TRBJ1-4, with 8 bases fitting TRBD1. The CDR3 spans 15 residues. The J segment lost 3 bases and the V segment lost 5 bases, leaving 5 bases of the junction unmatched. Germline loops: CDR1 MNHEY, CDR2 SVGAGI.

The chain is built from TRBV6-4 and TRBJ2-2; TRBD1 is a possible D gene (6 bases). The CDR3 length is 14 residues. The ends were cut back, 6 bases at V and 5 bases at J, with 13 bases in the middle. Germline V gene sequence: CDR1 MRHNA, CDR2 SNTAGT. The chain's CDR3 is CASRGNRETGELFF. The CDR3 DNA follows: TGTGCCAGCAGGGGGAACAGGGAAACCGGGGAGCTGTTTTTT.

The J gene is TRBJ1-4, the V gene TRBV9; no definite D call. Germline values: CDR1 SGDLS, CDR2 YYNGEE. V lost 3 bases and J 0 bases, leaving 12 bases between the germline ends. The CDR3 is 16 amino acids. CDR3 protein: CASSAGFTTTNEKLFF. The CDR3 DNA reads TGTGCCAGCAGCGCAGGATTCACGACAACTAATGAAAAACTGTTTTTT.

This chain connects TRBV28 to TRBJ1-1; D possibly corresponds to TRBD1 (5 bases). The germline V and J ends were trimmed by 5 bases and 7 bases, with 20 bases remaining between them. Germline lookup yields CDR1 MDHEN and CDR2 SYDVKM. The CDR3 loop spans 15 amino acids. CDR3 coding DNA: TGTGCCAGCAGTCCCCCACAGGCTTTACCGAATGAAGCTTTCTTT. Its protein product is CASSPPQALPNEAFF. Supplemented by reference TRBV28 and TRBJ1-1, the full variable domain reads DVKVTQSSRYLVKRTGEKVFLECVQDMDHENMFWYRQDPGLGLRLIYFSYDVKMKEKGDIPEGYSVSREKKERFSLILESASTNQTSMYLCASSPPQALPNEAFFGQGTRLTVV.

This clone shows up as medium-sized by frequency. This chain links TRBV19 with TRBJ2-5, with TRBD2 matching 10 bases. Trimming at V came to 3 bases and at J to 5 bases, leaving 3 bases not matched to a gene. This CDR3 contains 14 residues. Germline CDR1 is LNHDA and CDR2 is SQIVND (reference sequence). CDR3 bases: TGTGCCAGTAGTATTACTAGCGGGACTGAGACCCAGTACTTC. It encodes CASSITSGTETQYF.

The rearrangement joins TRBV28 to TRBJ2-7; 10 bases map to TRBD1. Germline CDR1 is MDHEN and CDR2 is SYDVKM. Germline trimming cut 6 bases from V and 3 bases from J; bases unmatched to any gene: 11. The CDR3 extends over 16 amino acids. The CDR3 DNA follows: TGTGCCAGCAGAACGGGACAGGGGAATGCCCTCTACGAGCAGTACTTC. Translated, it gives CASRTGQGNALYEQYF. Using reference TRBV28 and TRBJ2-7 for the parts outside the CDR3, the full variable domain is DVKVTQSSRYLVKRTGEKVFLECVQDMDHENMFWYRQDPGLGLRLIYFSYDVKMKEKGDIPEGYSVSREKKERFSLILESASTNQTSMYLCASRTGQGNALYEQYFGPGTRLTVT.

The rearrangement uses TRBV30 and TRBJ2-7; tentatively, D is TRBD2 (5 bases). The V end was cut by 5 bases, the J end by 5 bases, with 13 bases between. Germline V gives CDR1 GTSNPN, CDR2 SVGIG (reference sequence). This CDR3 has 12 amino acids. The CDR3 protein is CAWEEGWDEQYF. The CDR3 DNA reads TGTGCCTGGGAAGAGGGATGGGACGAGCAGTACTTC.

This chain joins TRBV19 and TRBJ1-5, with D hard to call. The CDR3 covers 15 residues. From germline, CDR1 is LNHDA and CDR2 SQIVND (reference sequence). V lost 1 base and J 1 base, leaving 8 bases between the germline ends. CDR3 sequence (DNA): TGTGCCAGTAGTATAGGAGGTTTAAGCAATCAGCCCCAGCATTTT. Its translation is CASSIGGLSNQPQHF. The full variable domain, in which reference TRBV19 and TRBJ1-5 provide the parts outside the CDR3, is DGGITQSPKYLFRKEGQNVTLSCEQNLNHDAMYWYRQDPGQGLRLIYYSQIVNDFQKGDIAEGYSVSREKKESFPLTVTSAQKNPTAFYLCASSIGGLSNQPQHFGDGTRLSIL.

The V and J genes are TRBV7-3 and TRBJ2-1, with 9 bases aligning to TRBD2. Germline CDR1 reads SGHTA; CDR2 reads FQGTGA. V trimming: 5 bases; J trimming: 5 bases; junction bases outside the gene matches: 13. This CDR3 spans 17 amino acids. The CDR3 here is CASSPSRGGRADNEQFF. The CDR3 nucleotides are TGTGCCAGCAGCCCGTCGCGGGGCGGGAGGGCCGACAATGAGCAGTTCTTC.

V and J are TRBV7-2 and TRBJ2-2; no clear D. Germline assignment: CDR1 SGHTA and CDR2 FQGNSA. The CDR3 contains 17 residues. V lost 4 bases and J lost 6, with 21 bases in between. In DNA, the CDR3 is TGTGCCAGCAGCTCCGTCAAATCGACTCTCCGGGCCGGGGAGCTGTTTTTT. As protein: CASSSVKSTLRAGELFF.

This chain uses TRBV4-3 with TRBJ2-3; no definite D call. V was pared by 0 bases and J by 6 bases, with 7 bases between. This CDR3 has 13 residues. Germline V gene sequence: CDR1 LGHNA, CDR2 YSLEER. The CDR3 DNA reads TGCGCCAGCAGCCAAGACTTTCCGGATACGCAGTATTTT. Amino acids: CASSQDFPDTQYF.

This sequence joins TRBV18 and TRBJ1-1, with 7 bases lining up with TRBD1. The J segment lost 1 base and the V segment lost 4 bases, leaving 9 bases of the junction unmatched. The CDR3 has 16 amino acids. Germline CDR1 KGHSH, CDR2 LQKENI. The CDR3 region has the DNA TGTGCCAGCTCACACCTTGGACAGGACACGAACACTGAAGCTTTCTTT. It is translated as CASSHLGQDTNTEAFF.

This chain links TRBV6-1 with TRBJ1-2; D ambiguous. Germline-derived CDR1 and CDR2 are MNHNS and SASEGT. V was cut by 2 bases and J by 8 bases, with 18 bases left in between. CDR3 length: 15 residues. CDR3 amino acids: CASSELTAGPSGYTF. For the CDR3, the DNA is TGTGCCAGCAGTGAATTAACGGCGGGCCCCTCAGGCTACACCTTC.

V and J are TRBV9 and TRBJ1-2; the D gene is possibly TRBD1 (6 bases). The germline V and J ends were trimmed by 4 bases and 3 bases, with 10 bases remaining between them. The CDR3 covers 13 residues. Germline CDR1 SGDLS, CDR2 YYNGEE. In DNA, the CDR3 is TGTGCCAGCAGCTCCGGGGGGCACTATGGCTACACCTTC. Its translation: CASSSGGHYGYTF.

The chain uses TRBV19 and TRBJ1-5; 10 bases agree with TRBD1. The germline CDR1 and CDR2 sequences are LNHDA and SQIVND (reference sequence). The CDR3 runs to 17 residues. Trimming cost V 3 bases and J 3 bases; bases outside gene matches: 8. CDR3 residues: CASSIGSDRGYNQPQHF. The DNA of the CDR3 is TGTGCCAGTAGTATTGGATCGGACAGGGGGTACAATCAGCCCCAGCATTTT. Complete variable domain (other parts from reference TRBV19 and TRBJ1-5): DGGITQSPKYLFRKEGQNVTLSCEQNLNHDAMYWYRQDPGQGLRLIYYSQIVNDFQKGDIAEGYSVSREKKESFPLTVTSAQKNPTAFYLCASSIGSDRGYNQPQHFGDGTRLSIL.

The rearrangement links TRBV7-2 to TRBJ2-1, with 8 bases matching TRBD2. Germline-derived CDR1 and CDR2 are SGHTA and FQGNSA. Germline trimming cut 2 bases from V and 13 bases from J; bases unmatched to any gene: 4. The CDR3 sequence is 12 residues long. The CDR3 sequence is CASSLLAGSQFF. CDR3 coding DNA: TGTGCCAGCAGCTTATTAGCGGGATCCCAGTTCTTC.